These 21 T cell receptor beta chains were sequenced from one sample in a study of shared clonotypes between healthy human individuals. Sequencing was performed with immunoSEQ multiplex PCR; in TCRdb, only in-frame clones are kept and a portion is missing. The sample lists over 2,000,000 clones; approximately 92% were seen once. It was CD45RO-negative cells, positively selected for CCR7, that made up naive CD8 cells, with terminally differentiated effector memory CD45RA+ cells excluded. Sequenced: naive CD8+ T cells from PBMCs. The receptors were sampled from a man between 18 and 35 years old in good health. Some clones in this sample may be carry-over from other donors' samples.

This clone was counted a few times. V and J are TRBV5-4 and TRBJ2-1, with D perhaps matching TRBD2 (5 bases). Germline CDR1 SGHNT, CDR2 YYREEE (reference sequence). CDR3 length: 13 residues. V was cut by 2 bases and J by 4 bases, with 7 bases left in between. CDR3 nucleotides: TGTGCCAGCAGCTTCGGACTTTACAATGAGCAGTTCTTC. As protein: CASSFGLYNEQFF.

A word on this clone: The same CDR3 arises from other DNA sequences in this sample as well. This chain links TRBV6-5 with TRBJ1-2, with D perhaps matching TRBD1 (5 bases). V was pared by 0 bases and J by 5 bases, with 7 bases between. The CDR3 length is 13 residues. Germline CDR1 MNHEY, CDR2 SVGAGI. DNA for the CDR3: TGTGCCAGCAGTTACTCTGAGGGGTATGGCTACACCTTC. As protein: CASSYSEGYGYTF.

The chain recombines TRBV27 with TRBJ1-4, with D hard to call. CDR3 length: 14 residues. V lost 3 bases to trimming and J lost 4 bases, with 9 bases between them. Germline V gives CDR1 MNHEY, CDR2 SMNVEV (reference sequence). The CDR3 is CASSFDLNNEKLFF. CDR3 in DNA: TGTGCCAGCAGTTTTGACTTGAATAATGAAAAACTGTTTTTT. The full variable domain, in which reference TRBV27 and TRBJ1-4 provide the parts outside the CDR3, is EAQVTQNPRYLITVTGKKLTVTCSQNMNHEYMSWYRQDPGLGLRQIYYSMNVEVTDKGDVPEGYKVSRKEKRNFPLILESPSPNQTSLYFCASSFDLNNEKLFFGSGTQLSVL.

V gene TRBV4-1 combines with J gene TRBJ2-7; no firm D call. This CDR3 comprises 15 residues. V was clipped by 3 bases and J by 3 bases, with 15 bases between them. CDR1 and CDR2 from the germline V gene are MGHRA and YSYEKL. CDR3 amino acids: CASSHQVSGVYEQYF. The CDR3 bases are TGCGCCAGCAGCCATCAGGTATCCGGCGTCTACGAGCAGTACTTC.

CDR3 sequence (DNA): TGTGCCAGCAGTTCCCTAGGGGGCAATGAGCAGTTCTTC. This translates into CASSSLGGNEQFF. J is TRBJ2-1 and V is TRBV27, with D maybe TRBD1 (6 bases). Trimming stripped 4 bases from V and 6 bases from J, with 10 bases between. The V gene's germline CDR1 is MNHEY and CDR2 SMNVEV (reference sequence). This CDR3 has 13 residues.

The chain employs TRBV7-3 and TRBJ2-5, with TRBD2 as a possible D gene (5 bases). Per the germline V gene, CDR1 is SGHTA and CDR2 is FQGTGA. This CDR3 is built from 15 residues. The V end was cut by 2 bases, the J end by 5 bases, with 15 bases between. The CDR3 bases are TGTGCCAGCAGCTTAGGAGTAGCGCGTGGGGAGACCCAGTACTTC. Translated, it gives CASSLGVARGETQYF. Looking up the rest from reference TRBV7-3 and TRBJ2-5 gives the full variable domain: GAGVSQTPSNKVTEKGKYVELRCDPISGHTALYWYRQSLGQGPEFLIYFQGTGAADDSGLPNDRFFAVRPEGSVSTLKIQRTERGDSAVYLCASSLGVARGETQYFGPGTRLLVL.

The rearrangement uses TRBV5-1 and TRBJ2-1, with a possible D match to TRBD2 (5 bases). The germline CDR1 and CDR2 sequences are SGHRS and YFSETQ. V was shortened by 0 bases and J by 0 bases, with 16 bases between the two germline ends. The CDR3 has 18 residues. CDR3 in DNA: TGCGCCAGCAGCTTGGTTGGAGGATCACACCGCTCCTACAATGAGCAGTTCTTC. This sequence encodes CASSLVGGSHRSYNEQFF.

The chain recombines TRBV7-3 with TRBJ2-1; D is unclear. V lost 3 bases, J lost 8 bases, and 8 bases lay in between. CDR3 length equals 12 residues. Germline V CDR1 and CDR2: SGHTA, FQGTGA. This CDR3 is CASSLTKDEQFF. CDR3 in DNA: TGTGCCAGCAGCTTGACAAAGGATGAGCAGTTCTTC.

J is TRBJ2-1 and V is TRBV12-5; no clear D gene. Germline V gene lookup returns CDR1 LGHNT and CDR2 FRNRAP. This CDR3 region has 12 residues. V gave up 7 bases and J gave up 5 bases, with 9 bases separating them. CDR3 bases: TGTGCTAGTGCCCTCAGCGACAATGAGCAGTTCTTC. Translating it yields CASALSDNEQFF. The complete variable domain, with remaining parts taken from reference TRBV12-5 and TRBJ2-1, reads DARVTQTPRHKVTEMGQEVTMRCQPILGHNTVFWYRQTMMQGLELLAYFRNRAPLDDSGMPKDRFSAEMPDATLATLKIQPSEPRDSAVYFCASALSDNEQFFGPGTRLTVL.

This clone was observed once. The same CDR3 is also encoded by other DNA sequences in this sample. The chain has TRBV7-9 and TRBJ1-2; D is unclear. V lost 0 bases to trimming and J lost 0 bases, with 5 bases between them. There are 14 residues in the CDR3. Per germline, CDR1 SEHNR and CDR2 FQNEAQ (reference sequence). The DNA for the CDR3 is TGTGCCAGCAGCTTAGCACCGCCTAACTATGGCTACACCTTC. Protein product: CASSLAPPNYGYTF.

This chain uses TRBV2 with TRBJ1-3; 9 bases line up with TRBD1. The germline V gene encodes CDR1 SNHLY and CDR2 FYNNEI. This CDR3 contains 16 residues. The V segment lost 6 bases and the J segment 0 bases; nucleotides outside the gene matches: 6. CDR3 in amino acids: CASRRTGASSGNTIYF. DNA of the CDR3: TGTGCCAGCAGGCGGACAGGGGCAAGCTCTGGAAACACCATATATTTT.

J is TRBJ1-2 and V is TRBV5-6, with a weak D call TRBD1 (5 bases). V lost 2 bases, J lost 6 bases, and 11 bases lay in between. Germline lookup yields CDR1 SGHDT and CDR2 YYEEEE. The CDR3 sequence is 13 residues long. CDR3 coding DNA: TGTGCCAGCAGCTTCACCAGGGCGGATGGCTACACCTTC. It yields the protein CASSFTRADGYTF.

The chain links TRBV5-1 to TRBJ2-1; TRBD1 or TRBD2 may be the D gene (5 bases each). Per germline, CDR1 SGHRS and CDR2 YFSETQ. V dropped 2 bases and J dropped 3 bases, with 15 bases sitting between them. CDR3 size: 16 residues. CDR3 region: CASSFESGLGYNEQFF. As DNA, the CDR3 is TGCGCCAGCAGCTTTGAATCGGGGCTGGGCTACAATGAGCAGTTCTTC.

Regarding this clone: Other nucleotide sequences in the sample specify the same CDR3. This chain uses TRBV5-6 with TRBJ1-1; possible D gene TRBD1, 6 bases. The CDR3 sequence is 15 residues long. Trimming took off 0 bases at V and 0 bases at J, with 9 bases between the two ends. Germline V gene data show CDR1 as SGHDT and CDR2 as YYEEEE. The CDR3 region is CASSLGGRMNTEAFF. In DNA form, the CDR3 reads TGTGCCAGCAGCTTGGGGGGGCGGATGAACACTGAAGCTTTCTTT.

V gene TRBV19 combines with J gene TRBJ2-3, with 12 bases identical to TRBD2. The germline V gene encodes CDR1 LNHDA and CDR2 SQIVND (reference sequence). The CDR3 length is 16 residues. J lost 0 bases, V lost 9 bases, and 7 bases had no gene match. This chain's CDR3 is CASNIGTSGSTDTQYF. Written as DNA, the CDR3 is TGTGCCAGCAATATCGGGACTAGCGGGAGCACAGATACGCAGTATTTT.

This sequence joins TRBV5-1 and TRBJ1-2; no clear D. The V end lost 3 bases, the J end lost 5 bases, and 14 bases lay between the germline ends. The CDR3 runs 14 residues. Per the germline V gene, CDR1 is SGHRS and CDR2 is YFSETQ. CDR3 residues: CASSSSLELYGYTF. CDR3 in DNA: TGCGCCAGCAGCTCAAGCCTAGAATTATATGGCTACACCTTC.

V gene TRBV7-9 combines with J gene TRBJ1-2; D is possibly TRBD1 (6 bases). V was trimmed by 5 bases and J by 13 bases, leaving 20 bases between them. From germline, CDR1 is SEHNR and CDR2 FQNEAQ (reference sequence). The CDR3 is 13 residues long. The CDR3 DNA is TGTGCCAGCAGCCCAAACGGACAGACCGACCCCACCTTC. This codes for CASSPNGQTDPTF.

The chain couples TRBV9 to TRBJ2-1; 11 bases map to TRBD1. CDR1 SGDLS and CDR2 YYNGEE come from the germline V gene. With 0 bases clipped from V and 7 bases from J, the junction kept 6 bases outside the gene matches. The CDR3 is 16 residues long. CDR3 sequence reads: CASSVVGTGGFNEQFF. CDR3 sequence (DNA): TGTGCCAGCAGCGTAGTAGGGACAGGGGGGTTTAATGAGCAGTTCTTC. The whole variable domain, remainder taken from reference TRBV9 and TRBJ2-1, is DSGVTQTPKHLITATGQRVTLRCSPRSGDLSVYWYQQSLDQGLQFLIQYYNGEERAKGNILERFSAQQFPDLHSELNLSSLELGDSALYFCASSVVGTGGFNEQFFGPGTRLTVL.

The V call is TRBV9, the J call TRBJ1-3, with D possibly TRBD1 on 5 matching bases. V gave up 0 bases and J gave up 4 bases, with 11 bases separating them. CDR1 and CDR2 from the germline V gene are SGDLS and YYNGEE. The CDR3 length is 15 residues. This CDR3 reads CASSVGGAEGNTIYF. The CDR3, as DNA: TGTGCCAGCAGCGTAGGAGGGGCTGAAGGAAACACCATATATTTT.

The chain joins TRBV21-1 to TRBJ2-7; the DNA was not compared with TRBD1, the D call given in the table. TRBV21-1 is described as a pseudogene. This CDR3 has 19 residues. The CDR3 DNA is TGTGCCAGCAGCCTTAGAAGTTACGGCAGGGGGTCGATATCCTACGAGCAGTACTTC. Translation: CASSLRSYGRGSISYEQYF.

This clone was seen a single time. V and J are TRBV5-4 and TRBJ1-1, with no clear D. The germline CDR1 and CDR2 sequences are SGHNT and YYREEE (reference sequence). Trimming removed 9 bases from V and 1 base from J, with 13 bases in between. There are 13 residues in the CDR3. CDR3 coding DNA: TGTGCCACCCGGGGTGATGAGAACACTGAAGCTTTCTTT. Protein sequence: CATRGDENTEAFF.